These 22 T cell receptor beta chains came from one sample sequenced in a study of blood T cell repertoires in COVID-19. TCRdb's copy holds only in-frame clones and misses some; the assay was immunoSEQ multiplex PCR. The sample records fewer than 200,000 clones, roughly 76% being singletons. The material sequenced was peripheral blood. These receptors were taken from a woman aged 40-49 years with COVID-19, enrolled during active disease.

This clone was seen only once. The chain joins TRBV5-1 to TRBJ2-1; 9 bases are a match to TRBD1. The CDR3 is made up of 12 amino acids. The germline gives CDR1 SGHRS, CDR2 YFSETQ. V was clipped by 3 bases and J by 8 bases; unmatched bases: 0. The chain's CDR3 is CASSWDRDEQFF. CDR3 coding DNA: TGCGCCAGCAGCTGGGACAGGGATGAGCAGTTCTTC.

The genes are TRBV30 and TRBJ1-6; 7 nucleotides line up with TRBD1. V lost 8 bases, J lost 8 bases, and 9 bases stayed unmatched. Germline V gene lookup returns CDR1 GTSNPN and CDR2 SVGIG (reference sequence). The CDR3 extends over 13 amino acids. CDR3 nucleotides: TGTGCCCTGTCCCGGGACAGCTATTCACCCCTCCACTTT. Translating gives CALSRDSYSPLHF.

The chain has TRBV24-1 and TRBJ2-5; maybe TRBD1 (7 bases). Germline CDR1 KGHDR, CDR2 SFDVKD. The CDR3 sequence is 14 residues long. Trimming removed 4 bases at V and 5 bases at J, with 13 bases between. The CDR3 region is CATSERGTVETQYF. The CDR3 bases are TGTGCCACCAGTGAACGGGGGACAGTCGAGACCCAGTACTTC.

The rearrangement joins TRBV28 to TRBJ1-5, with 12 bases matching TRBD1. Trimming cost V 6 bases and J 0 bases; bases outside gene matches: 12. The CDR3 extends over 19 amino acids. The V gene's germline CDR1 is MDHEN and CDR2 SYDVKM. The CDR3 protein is CASRPGTGGAFRSNQPQHF. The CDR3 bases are TGTGCCAGCAGACCCGGGACAGGGGGCGCTTTTCGTAGCAATCAGCCCCAGCATTTT.

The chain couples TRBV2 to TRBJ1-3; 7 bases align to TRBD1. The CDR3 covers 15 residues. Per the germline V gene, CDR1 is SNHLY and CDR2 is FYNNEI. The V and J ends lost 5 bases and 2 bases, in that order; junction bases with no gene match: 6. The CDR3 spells CASSTDRVPGNTIYF. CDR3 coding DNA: TGTGCCAGCAGTACTGACAGGGTCCCTGGAAACACCATATATTTT. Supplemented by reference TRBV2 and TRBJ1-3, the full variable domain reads EPEVTQTPSHQVTQMGQEVILRCVPISNHLYFYWYRQILGQKVEFLVSFYNNEISEKSEIFDDQFSVERPDGSNFTLKIRSTKLEDSAMYFCASSTDRVPGNTIYFGEGSWLTVV.

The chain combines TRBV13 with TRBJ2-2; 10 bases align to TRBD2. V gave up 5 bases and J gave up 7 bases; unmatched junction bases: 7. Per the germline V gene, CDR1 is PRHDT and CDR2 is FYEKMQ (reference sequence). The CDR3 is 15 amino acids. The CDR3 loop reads CASSLPLAGVGELFF. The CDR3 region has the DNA TGTGCCAGCAGCCTCCCTCTAGCGGGGGTCGGGGAGCTGTTTTTT. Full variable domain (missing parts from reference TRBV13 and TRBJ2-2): AAGVIQSPRHLIKEKRETATLKCYPIPRHDTVYWYQQGPGQDPQFLISFYEKMQSDKGSIPDRFSAQQFSDYHSELNMSSLELGDSALYFCASSLPLAGVGELFFGEGSRLTVL.

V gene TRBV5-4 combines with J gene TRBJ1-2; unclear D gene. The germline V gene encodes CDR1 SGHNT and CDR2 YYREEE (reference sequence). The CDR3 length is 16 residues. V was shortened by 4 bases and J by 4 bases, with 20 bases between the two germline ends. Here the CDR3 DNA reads TGTGCCAGCAGCGAGTCCCTGCGCAGTGGAGCCTATGGCTACACCTTC. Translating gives CASSESLRSGAYGYTF.

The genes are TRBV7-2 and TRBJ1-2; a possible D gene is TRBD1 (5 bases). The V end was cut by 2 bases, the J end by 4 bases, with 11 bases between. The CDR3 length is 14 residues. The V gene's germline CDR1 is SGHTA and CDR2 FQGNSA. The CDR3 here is CASSLQTDTYGYTF. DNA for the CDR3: TGTGCCAGCAGCTTACAGACAGATACCTATGGCTACACCTTC.

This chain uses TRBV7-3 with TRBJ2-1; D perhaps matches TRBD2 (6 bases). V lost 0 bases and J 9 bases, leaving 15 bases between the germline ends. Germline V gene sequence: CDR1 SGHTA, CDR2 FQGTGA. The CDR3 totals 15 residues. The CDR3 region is CASSLTGREDGEQFF. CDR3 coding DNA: TGTGCCAGCAGCTTAACCGGAAGGGAGGACGGTGAGCAGTTCTTC.

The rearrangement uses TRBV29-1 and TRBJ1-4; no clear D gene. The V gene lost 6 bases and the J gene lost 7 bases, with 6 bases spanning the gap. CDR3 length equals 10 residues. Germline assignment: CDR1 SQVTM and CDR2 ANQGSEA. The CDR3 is CSVFSEKLFF. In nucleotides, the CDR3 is TGCAGCGTCTTCAGTGAAAAACTGTTTTTT.

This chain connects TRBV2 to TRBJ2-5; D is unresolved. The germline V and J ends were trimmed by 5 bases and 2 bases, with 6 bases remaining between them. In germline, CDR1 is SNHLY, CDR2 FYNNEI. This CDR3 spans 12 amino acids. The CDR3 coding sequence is TGTGCCAGCAGTCCTAGTCAAGAGACCCAGTACTTC. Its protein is CASSPSQETQYF.

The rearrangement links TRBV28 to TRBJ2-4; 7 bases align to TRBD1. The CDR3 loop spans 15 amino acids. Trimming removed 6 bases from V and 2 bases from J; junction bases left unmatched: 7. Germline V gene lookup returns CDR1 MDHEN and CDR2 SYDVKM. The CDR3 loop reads CASRSTQGPKNIQYF. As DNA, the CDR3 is TGTGCCAGCAGGTCGACACAGGGGCCCAAAAACATTCAGTACTTC.

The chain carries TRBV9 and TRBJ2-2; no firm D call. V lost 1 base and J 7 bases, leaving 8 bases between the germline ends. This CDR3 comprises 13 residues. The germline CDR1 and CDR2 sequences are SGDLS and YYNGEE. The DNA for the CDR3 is TGTGCCAGCAGCGTAACGGGTGGCGGGGAGCTGTTTTTT. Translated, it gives CASSVTGGGELFF.

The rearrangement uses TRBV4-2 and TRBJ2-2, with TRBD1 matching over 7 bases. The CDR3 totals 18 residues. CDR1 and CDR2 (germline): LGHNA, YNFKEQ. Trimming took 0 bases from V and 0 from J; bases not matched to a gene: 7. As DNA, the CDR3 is TGTGCCAGCAGCCAAGATCCATTGGGACAGACGAACACCGGGGAGCTGTTTTTT. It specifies CASSQDPLGQTNTGELFF.

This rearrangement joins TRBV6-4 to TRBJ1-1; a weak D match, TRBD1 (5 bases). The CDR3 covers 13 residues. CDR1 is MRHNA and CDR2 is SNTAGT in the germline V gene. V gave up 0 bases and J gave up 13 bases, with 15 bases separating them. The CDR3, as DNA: TGTGCCAGCAGTGACTCGAGTCAGGGCCTGGTTTTCTTT. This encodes CASSDSSQGLVFF.

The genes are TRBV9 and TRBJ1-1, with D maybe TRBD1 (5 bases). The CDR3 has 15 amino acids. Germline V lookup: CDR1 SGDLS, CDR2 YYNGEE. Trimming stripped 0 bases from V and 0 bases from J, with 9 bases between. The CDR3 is CASSVVGALNTEAFF. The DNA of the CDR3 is TGTGCCAGCAGCGTAGTTGGGGCCTTGAACACTGAAGCTTTCTTT.

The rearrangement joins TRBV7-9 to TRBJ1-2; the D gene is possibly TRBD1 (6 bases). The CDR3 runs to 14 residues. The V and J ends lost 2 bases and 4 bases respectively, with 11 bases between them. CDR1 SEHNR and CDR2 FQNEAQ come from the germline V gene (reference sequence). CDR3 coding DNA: TGTGCCAGCAGCTTATCGCAGGGGATCTATGGCTACACCTTC. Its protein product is CASSLSQGIYGYTF.

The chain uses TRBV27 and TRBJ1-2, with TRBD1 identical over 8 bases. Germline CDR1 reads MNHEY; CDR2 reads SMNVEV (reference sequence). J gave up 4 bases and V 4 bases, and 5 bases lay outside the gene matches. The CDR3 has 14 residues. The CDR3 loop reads CASSSTGGSYGYTF. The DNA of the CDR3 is TGTGCCAGCAGTTCTACAGGGGGGAGCTATGGCTACACCTTC.

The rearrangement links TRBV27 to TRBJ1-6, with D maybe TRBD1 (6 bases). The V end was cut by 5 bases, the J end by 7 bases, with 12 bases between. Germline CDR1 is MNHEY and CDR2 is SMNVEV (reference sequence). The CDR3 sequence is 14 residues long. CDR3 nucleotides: TGTGCCAGCAGTCCTCAGGGGCCCAATTCACCCCTCCACTTT. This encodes CASSPQGPNSPLHF.

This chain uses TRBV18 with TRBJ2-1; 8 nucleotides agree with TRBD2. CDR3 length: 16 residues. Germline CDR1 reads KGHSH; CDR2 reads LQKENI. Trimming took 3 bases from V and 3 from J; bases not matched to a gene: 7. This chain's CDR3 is CASSPLLAEYYNEQFF. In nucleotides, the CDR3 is TGTGCCAGCTCACCCCTACTAGCGGAGTACTACAATGAGCAGTTCTTC.

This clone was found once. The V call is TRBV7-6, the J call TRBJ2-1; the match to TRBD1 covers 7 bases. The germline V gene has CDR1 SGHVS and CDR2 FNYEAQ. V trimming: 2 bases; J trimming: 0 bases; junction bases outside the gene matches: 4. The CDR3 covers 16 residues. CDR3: CASSLTGTVSYNEQFF. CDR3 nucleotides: TGTGCCAGCAGCTTAACCGGGACAGTCTCCTACAATGAGCAGTTCTTC.

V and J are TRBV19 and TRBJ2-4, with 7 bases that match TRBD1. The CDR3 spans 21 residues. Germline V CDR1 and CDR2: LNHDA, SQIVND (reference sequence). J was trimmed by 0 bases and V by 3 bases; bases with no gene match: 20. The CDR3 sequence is CASSMKGDRALRAIAKNIQYF. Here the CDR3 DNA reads TGTGCCAGTAGTATGAAGGGTGACAGGGCCCTAAGGGCTATAGCCAAAAACATTCAGTACTTC.